A single sample gave rise to the 17 T cell receptor beta chains below, sequenced in a study of T cells in localized non-small cell lung cancer. Sequencing was performed with immunoSEQ multiplex PCR; in TCRdb, only in-frame clones are kept and a portion is missing. In the table there are approximately 1,800 clones, around a quarter of which are singletons. The sample was normal lung tissue next to the tumor, taken before any cancer treatment. All receptors derive from a male donor at least 60 years old with stage II lung adenocarcinoma.

A few counts support this clone. The rearrangement links TRBV6-7 to TRBJ1-2; no reliable D call. TRBV6-7 belongs to the ORF category, with a function that is uncertain. V lost 6 bases and J 2 bases, leaving 4 bases between the germline ends. CDR3 length: 11 amino acids. The CDR3 nucleotides are TGTGCCAGCAGGGACAACTATGGCTACACCTTC. Amino acid sequence: CASRDNYGYTF.

The rearrangement uses TRBV18 and TRBJ2-5; D is possibly TRBD1 (6 bases). Germline V gives CDR1 KGHSH, CDR2 LQKENI. The CDR3 length is 16 residues. V was cut by 3 bases and J by 2 bases, with 16 bases left in between. CDR3 sequence reads: CASSPWASGQQETQYF. The CDR3 nucleotides are TGTGCCAGCTCACCCTGGGCGAGCGGACAGCAAGAGACCCAGTACTTC.

This chain links TRBV19 with TRBJ2-1; D not certain. V was trimmed by 3 bases and J by 1 base, leaving 7 bases between them. The germline V gene encodes CDR1 LNHDA and CDR2 SQIVND (reference sequence). This CDR3 has 14 amino acids. The CDR3 DNA is TGTGCCAGTAGTATGTACGGATCCTACAATGAGCAGTTCTTC. The encoded protein is CASSMYGSYNEQFF.

This chain links TRBV19 with TRBJ2-2; 9 bases line up with TRBD1. Germline CDR1 LNHDA, CDR2 SQIVND (reference sequence). The V segment lost 3 bases and the J segment 1 base; nucleotides outside the gene matches: 9. The CDR3 extends over 18 amino acids. CDR3 coding DNA: TGTGCCAGTAGTATCCCAAGACAGGGGGGTGTGAACACCGGGGAGCTGTTTTTT. It is translated as CASSIPRQGGVNTGELFF. Full variable domain (missing parts from reference TRBV19 and TRBJ2-2): DGGITQSPKYLFRKEGQNVTLSCEQNLNHDAMYWYRQDPGQGLRLIYYSQIVNDFQKGDIAEGYSVSREKKESFPLTVTSAQKNPTAFYLCASSIPRQGGVNTGELFFGEGSRLTVL.

In this sample, this clone turned up a few times. V usage is TRBV11-3 and J usage is TRBJ2-5; TRBD2 matches 7 bases. The CDR3 is made up of 14 amino acids. Germline-derived CDR1 and CDR2 are SGHNT and YENEEA. The trim removed 3 bases at V and 5 bases at J, leaving 6 bases unmatched. CDR3 residues: CASSFQAGRETQYF. CDR3 in DNA: TGTGCCAGCAGCTTCCAAGCGGGGAGGGAGACCCAGTACTTC.

The chain is built from TRBV29-1 and TRBJ1-4; tentatively, D is TRBD1 (5 bases). V lost 4 bases and J lost 8, with 20 bases in between. Germline CDR1 SQVTM, CDR2 ANQGSEA. The CDR3 sequence is 15 residues long. As DNA, the CDR3 is TGCAGCGTTGGGCCCGGGTGGGGCATGGAGGAAAAACTGTTTTTT. Protein: CSVGPGWGMEEKLFF.

This clone was counted a few times. The J gene is TRBJ1-3, the V gene TRBV6-8; D not resolved. This CDR3 comprises 14 residues. The germline V gene has CDR1 MNHGY and CDR2 SAAAGT. V lost 0 bases to trimming and J lost 0 bases, with 3 bases between them. CDR3 region: CASSYSVSGNTIYF. CDR3 DNA sequence: TGTGCCAGCAGTTACTCGGTCTCTGGAAACACCATATATTTT.

This clone was counted between two and nine times. This chain connects TRBV6-8 to TRBJ1-3; TRBD1 might be the D (5 bases). CDR1 is MNHGY and CDR2 is SAAAGT in the germline V gene. V lost 7 bases, J lost 2 bases, and 15 bases lay in between. The CDR3 totals 15 residues. The CDR3 sequence is CASTSAQETGNTIYF. The DNA of the CDR3 is TGTGCCAGCACTAGCGCACAGGAGACTGGAAACACCATATATTTT.

This clone was observed a few times. This chain joins TRBV6-8 and TRBJ2-2; D is unresolved. Germline V gene sequence: CDR1 MNHGY, CDR2 SAAAGT. The CDR3 is made up of 14 amino acids. V gave up 7 bases and J gave up 0 bases, with 9 bases separating them. The CDR3: CASTVGTNTGELFF. CDR3 sequence (DNA): TGTGCCAGCACGGTGGGAACGAACACCGGGGAGCTGTTTTTT.

A few counts support this clone. This chain links TRBV28 with TRBJ1-2; 7 bases fit TRBD1. Germline V gene sequence: CDR1 MDHEN, CDR2 SYDVKM. Unmatched junction bases numbered 12, after V lost 10 bases and J lost 4 bases. The CDR3 extends over 14 amino acids. The CDR3 region has the DNA TGTGCCATACAATTTTTGACAGGGTCCTATGGCTACACCTTC. Its protein is CAIQFLTGSYGYTF.

This chain connects TRBV7-6 to TRBJ2-2; 12 nucleotides line up with TRBD2. The CDR3 has 16 residues. The germline V gene encodes CDR1 SGHVS and CDR2 FNYEAQ. The ends lost 1 base at V and 6 bases at J; junction bases unmatched: 3. DNA of the CDR3: TGTGCCAGCAGCTTAGGAGCTAGCGGGAGGGCCGGGGAGCTGTTTTTT. Encoded protein: CASSLGASGRAGELFF.

This clone was seen a handful of times. V usage is TRBV5-1 and J usage is TRBJ2-2; 7 nucleotides agree with TRBD2. The V gene's germline CDR1 is SGHRS and CDR2 YFSETQ. The CDR3 is made up of 16 amino acids. J gave up 4 bases and V 4 bases, and 10 bases lay outside the gene matches. CDR3 sequence reads: CASSPHRDYTTGELFF. CDR3 DNA: TGCGCCAGCAGCCCCCACCGGGACTACACCACCGGGGAGCTGTTTTTT.

The chain is built from TRBV2 and TRBJ1-4; D gene ambiguous. CDR3 size: 14 residues. Trimming removed 4 bases at V and 4 bases at J, with 10 bases between. Germline loops: CDR1 SNHLY, CDR2 FYNNEI. The CDR3 DNA follows: TGTGCCAGCAGTGCTGCGGACGGTAATGAAAAACTGTTTTTT. Translated, it gives CASSAADGNEKLFF.

This clone was observed a handful of times. This chain uses TRBV11-3 with TRBJ2-5, with a weak D call TRBD1 (5 bases). The CDR3 runs 14 residues. Trimming removed 1 base at V and 5 bases at J, with 11 bases between. CDR1 is SGHNT and CDR2 is YENEEA in the germline V gene. The CDR3 loop is CASSLGQGGETQYF. The CDR3 DNA reads TGTGCCAGCAGCTTAGGCCAGGGTGGCGAGACCCAGTACTTC.

This chain links TRBV29-1 with TRBJ1-2, with a possible D match to TRBD1 (5 bases). There are 13 residues in the CDR3. Germline values: CDR1 SQVTM, CDR2 ANQGSEA. V was clipped by 3 bases and J by 2 bases, with 10 bases between them. This CDR3 reads CSVDEGQNYGYTF. The CDR3 DNA reads as TGCAGCGTTGATGAGGGGCAGAACTATGGCTACACCTTC.

By proportion, this clone is medium-sized. The rearrangement links TRBV6-8 to TRBJ2-1; 9 nucleotides line up with TRBD2. Germline values: CDR1 MNHGY, CDR2 SAAAGT. The CDR3 spans 16 residues. Trimming cost V 7 bases and J 5 bases; bases outside gene matches: 12. The CDR3 bases are TGTGCCAGCATCCAACGGGGTAGCGGGAGAAACAATGAGCAGTTCTTC. Translated: CASIQRGSGRNNEQFF.

This sequence joins TRBV18 and TRBJ2-2; 8 nucleotides align to TRBD1. The CDR3 has 17 residues. V was clipped by 2 bases and J by 6 bases; unmatched bases: 11. Germline values: CDR1 KGHSH, CDR2 LQKENI. The CDR3 nucleotides read TGTGCCAGCTCACCAGAGGAGCAGGGGGCAAAACCCGGGGAGCTGTTTTTT. It yields the protein CASSPEEQGAKPGELFF. The variable domain in full, completed from reference TRBV18 and TRBJ2-2, reads NAGVMQNPRHLVRRRGQEARLRCSPMKGHSHVYWYRQLPEEGLKFMVYLQKENIIDESGMPKERFSAEFPKEGPSILRIQQVVRGDSAAYFCASSPEEQGAKPGELFFGEGSRLTVL.